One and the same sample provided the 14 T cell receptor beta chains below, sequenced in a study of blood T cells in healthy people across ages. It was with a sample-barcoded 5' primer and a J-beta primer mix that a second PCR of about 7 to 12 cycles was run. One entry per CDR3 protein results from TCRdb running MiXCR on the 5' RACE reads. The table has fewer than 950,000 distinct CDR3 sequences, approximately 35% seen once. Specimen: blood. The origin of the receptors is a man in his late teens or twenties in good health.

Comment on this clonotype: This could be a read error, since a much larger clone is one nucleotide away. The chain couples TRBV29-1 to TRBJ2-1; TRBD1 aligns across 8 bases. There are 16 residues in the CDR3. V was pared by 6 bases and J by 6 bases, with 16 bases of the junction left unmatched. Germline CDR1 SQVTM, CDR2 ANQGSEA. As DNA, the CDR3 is TGCAGCGTCGACGACTGGATGGACAGGGCGGGCAATGAGCAGTTCTTC. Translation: CSVDDWMDRAGNEQFF.

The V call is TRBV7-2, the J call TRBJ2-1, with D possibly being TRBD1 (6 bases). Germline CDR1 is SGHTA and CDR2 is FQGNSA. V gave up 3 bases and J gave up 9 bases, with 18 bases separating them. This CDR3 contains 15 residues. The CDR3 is CASSFPPGHPGEQFF. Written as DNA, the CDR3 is TGTGCCAGCAGCTTCCCCCCGGGACATCCCGGTGAGCAGTTCTTC.

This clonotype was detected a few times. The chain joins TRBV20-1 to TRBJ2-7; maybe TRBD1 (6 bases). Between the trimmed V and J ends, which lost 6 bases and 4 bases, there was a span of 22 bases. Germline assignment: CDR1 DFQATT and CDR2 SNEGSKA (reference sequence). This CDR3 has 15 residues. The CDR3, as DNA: TGCAGTGCCAGCACCCGAGGACAGATTGAATACGAGCAGTACTTC. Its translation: CSASTRGQIEYEQYF.

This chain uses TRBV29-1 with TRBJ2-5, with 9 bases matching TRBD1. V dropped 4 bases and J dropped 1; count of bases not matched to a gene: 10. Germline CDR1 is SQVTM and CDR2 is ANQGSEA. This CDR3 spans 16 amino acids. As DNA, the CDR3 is TGCAGCGTTGGAAGGGGGACAGGGCCCTTCCAAGAGACCCAGTACTTC. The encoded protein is CSVGRGTGPFQETQYF.

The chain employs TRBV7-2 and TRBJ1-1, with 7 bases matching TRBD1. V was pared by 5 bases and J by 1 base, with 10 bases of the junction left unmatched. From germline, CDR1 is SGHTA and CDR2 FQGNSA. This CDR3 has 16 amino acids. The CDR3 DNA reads TGTGCCAGCAGCGGTGGGACAGCTAAGACGAACACTGAAGCTTTCTTT. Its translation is CASSGGTAKTNTEAFF.

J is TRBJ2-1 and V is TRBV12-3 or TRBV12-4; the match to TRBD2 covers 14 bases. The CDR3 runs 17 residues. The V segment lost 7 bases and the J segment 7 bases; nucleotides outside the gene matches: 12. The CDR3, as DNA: TGTGCCAGCACCTCGATGACTAGCGGGAGGGCCGGGAATGAGCAGTTCTTC. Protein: CASTSMTSGRAGNEQFF.

Here the CDR3 reads CASSRSGGPEETQYF. In DNA, the CDR3 is TGCGCCAGCAGCAGATCGGGGGGGCCGGAGGAGACCCAGTACTTC. The chain carries TRBV5-1 and TRBJ2-5, with 8 bases lining up with TRBD2. Germline CDR1 and CDR2: SGHRS and YFSETQ. This CDR3 is built from 15 residues. With 4 bases clipped from V and 5 bases from J, the junction kept 10 bases outside the gene matches. Using reference TRBV5-1 and TRBJ2-5 for the parts outside the CDR3, the full variable domain is KAGVTQTPRYLIKTRGQQVTLSCSPISGHRSVSWYQQTPGQGLQFLFEYFSETQRNKGNFPGRFSGRQFSNSRSEMNVSTLELGDSALYLCASSRSGGPEETQYFGPGTRLLVL.

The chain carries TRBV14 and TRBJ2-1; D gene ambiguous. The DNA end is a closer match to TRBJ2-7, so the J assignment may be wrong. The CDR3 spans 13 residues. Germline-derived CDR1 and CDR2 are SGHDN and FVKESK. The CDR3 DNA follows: TGTGCCAGCAGCCCTCCGAATAGCAATGAGCAGTACTTC. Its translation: CASSPPNSNEQYF.

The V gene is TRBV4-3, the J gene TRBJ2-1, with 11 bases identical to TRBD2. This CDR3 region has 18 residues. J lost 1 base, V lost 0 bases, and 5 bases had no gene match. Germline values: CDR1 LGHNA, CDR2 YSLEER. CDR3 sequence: CASSQEVAGGPSYNEQFF. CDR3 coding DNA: TGCGCCAGCAGCCAAGAGGTAGCGGGGGGGCCGTCCTACAATGAGCAGTTCTTC.

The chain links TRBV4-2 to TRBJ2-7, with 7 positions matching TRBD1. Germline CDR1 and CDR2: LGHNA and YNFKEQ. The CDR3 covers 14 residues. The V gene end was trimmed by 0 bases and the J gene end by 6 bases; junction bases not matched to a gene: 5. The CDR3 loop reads CASSQDDRVGEQYF. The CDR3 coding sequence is TGTGCCAGCAGCCAAGATGACAGGGTAGGCGAGCAGTACTTC.

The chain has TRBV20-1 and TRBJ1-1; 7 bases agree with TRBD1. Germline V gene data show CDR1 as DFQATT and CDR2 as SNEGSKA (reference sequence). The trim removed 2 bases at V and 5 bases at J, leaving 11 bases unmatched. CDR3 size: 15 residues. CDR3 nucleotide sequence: TGCAGTGCTAGAATTCGACAGGGCGGAGGGACTGAAGCTTTCTTT. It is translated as CSARIRQGGGTEAFF.

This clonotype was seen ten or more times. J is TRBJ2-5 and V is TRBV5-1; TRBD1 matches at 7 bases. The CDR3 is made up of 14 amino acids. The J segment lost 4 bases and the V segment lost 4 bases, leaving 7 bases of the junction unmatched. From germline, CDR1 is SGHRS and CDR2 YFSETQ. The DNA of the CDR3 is TGCGCCAGCAGCAATAAGAGACAGGGAGAGACCCAGTACTTC. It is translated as CASSNKRQGETQYF.

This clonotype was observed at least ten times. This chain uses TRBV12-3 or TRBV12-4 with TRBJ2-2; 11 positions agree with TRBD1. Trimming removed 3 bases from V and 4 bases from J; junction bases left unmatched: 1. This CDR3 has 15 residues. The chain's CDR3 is CASSFGTGGTGELFF. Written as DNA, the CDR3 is TGTGCCAGCAGTTTCGGGACAGGGGGCACCGGGGAGCTGTTTTTT.

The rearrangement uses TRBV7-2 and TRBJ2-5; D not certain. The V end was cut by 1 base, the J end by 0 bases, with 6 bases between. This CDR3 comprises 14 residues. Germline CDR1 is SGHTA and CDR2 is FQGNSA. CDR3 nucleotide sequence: TGTGCCAGCAGCTTAGGGCCTCACCAAGAGACCCAGTACTTC. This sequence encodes CASSLGPHQETQYF.